The clone carrying this TCR beta chain showed up just a few times. The antigen is unknown. Trimming removed 0 bases from V and 6 bases from J, with 9 bases in between. Germline V gene data show CDR1 as LNHNV and CDR2 as YYDKDF (reference sequence). There are 14 residues in the CDR3. The sample originates from a study of CD8 T cells in ankylosing spondylitis. Study findings and constraints: Seemingly characteristic of ankylosing spondylitis blood was a TCR beta motif consisting of about 8 highly homologous variants. Previous work reported some of these motif variants in the synovial fluid and blood of reactive arthritis. Clones linked to disease, bearing a CD8+ phenotype, were relatively rare in peripheral blood. The clones that were linked to disease were reported to be significantly enriched in matched synovial fluid samples from ankylosing spondylitis patients.

TCRdb fed the 5' RACE reads into MiXCR, producing one record per CDR3 protein. The data contain 250,000 to 350,000 distinct CDR3 sequences, around 20% of them seen just once; the ten biggest clones take up 7.8%. The rearrangement links TRBV15 to TRBJ2-1; D may be TRBD1 (6 bases). This receptor was identified in a male donor with ankylosing spondylitis or in good health (not recorded which). Sequencing was carried out using blood, either unsorted or a sorted T cell fraction (not recorded which). The CDR3 sequence is CATSRDQGGNEQFF. In DNA, the CDR3 is TGTGCCACCAGCAGAGATCAAGGGGGCAATGAGCAGTTCTTC.